These 8 T cell receptor beta chains originate from one sample sequenced in a study of blood T cell repertoires in COVID-19 (dated by TCRdb to the early 2020s). Library generation was performed with the immunoSEQ multiplex PCR assay. Here the immuneACCESS table is served through TCRdb, limited to in-frame sequences with V and J called. Missing clones are a known gap in these copies; in checked studies unresolved V genes cover under half, and the rest lacks a known reason. This sample comprises about 100,000 clones, more than 65% of them detected only once. Around an eighth of the sample belongs to the ten largest clones. The sequencing input was peripheral blood. These receptor sequences come from a woman in her 70s with acute or convalescent COVID-19.

This rearrangement joins TRBV18 to TRBJ2-5; TRBD1 matches 7 bases. CDR3 length equals 15 residues. The germline V gene has CDR1 KGHSH and CDR2 LQKENI. Unmatched junction bases numbered 6, after V lost 1 base and J lost 4 bases. The CDR3 nucleotides read TGTGCCAGCTCACCACTAAGGGACAGAGTAGAGACCCAGTACTTC. It encodes CASSPLRDRVETQYF. Based on the CDR3 plus reference TRBV18 and TRBJ2-5, the full variable domain is NAGVMQNPRHLVRRRGQEARLRCSPMKGHSHVYWYRQLPEEGLKFMVYLQKENIIDESGMPKERFSAEFPKEGPSILRIQQVVRGDSAAYFCASSPLRDRVETQYFGPGTRLLVL.

This chain joins TRBV7-2 and TRBJ2-2; D might be TRBD2 (5 bases). This CDR3 is built from 16 residues. Trimming took 5 bases from V and 2 from J, leaving 15 bases between them. Per germline, CDR1 SGHTA and CDR2 FQGNSA. The CDR3 is CASSPAPGYNTGELFF. The CDR3 DNA reads as TGTGCCAGCAGCCCCGCGCCGGGGTATAACACCGGGGAGCTGTTTTTT.

The CDR3, as DNA: TGTGCCAGCAGCGTAGCGCAGGAGGTAGCCTATAATTCACCCCTCCACTTT. Translated, it gives CASSVAQEVAYNSPLHF. V and J are TRBV9 and TRBJ1-6, with unresolved D. The CDR3 has 17 amino acids. V was shortened by 0 bases and J by 2 bases, with 12 bases between the two germline ends. Germline CDR1 SGDLS, CDR2 YYNGEE.

The chain carries TRBV9 and TRBJ1-1; a possible D gene is TRBD1 (5 bases). The CDR3 runs 15 residues. V lost 0 bases and J 0 bases, leaving 9 bases between the germline ends. Germline loops: CDR1 SGDLS, CDR2 YYNGEE. DNA for the CDR3: TGTGCCAGCAGCGTAGAGGCAGGGATGAACACTGAAGCTTTCTTT. It yields the protein CASSVEAGMNTEAFF. The full variable domain, completed using reference TRBV9 and TRBJ1-1, is DSGVTQTPKHLITATGQRVTLRCSPRSGDLSVYWYQQSLDQGLQFLIQYYNGEERAKGNILERFSAQQFPDLHSELNLSSLELGDSALYFCASSVEAGMNTEAFFGQGTRLTVV.

The chain uses TRBV7-2 and TRBJ1-3, with a weak D call TRBD1 (6 bases). CDR3 length: 15 residues. The V gene's germline CDR1 is SGHTA and CDR2 FQGNSA. Trimming removed 5 bases at V and 0 bases at J, with 11 bases between. This CDR3 reads CASSNRGSSGNTIYF. In nucleotides, the CDR3 is TGTGCCAGCAGCAATAGGGGGAGCTCTGGAAACACCATATATTTT.

The chain employs TRBV3-1 (or the pseudogene TRBV3-2) and TRBJ1-2; D not certain. This CDR3 comprises 12 residues. CDR1 and CDR2 from the germline V gene are LGHDT and YNNKEL (reference sequence). Deletions cut 0 bases from V and 4 bases from J, with 3 bases between. The DNA of the CDR3 is TGTGCCAGCAGCCAAGAGCGCTATGGCTACACCTTC. Translated, it gives CASSQERYGYTF.

This clone is medium-sized within its sample. CDR3 nucleotide sequence: TGTGCCAGCGAGTCGCGGGGACCCGGGGAGCTGTTTTTT. Encoded protein: CASESRGPGELFF. The V and J genes are TRBV11-3 and TRBJ2-2; D possibly corresponds to TRBD2 (6 bases). The germline V gene encodes CDR1 SGHNT and CDR2 YENEEA. The CDR3 totals 13 residues. V lost 8 bases, J lost 6 bases, and 13 bases lay in between.

This chain connects TRBV9 to TRBJ1-6, with D hard to call. The CDR3 is 15 amino acids. Germline assignment: CDR1 SGDLS and CDR2 YYNGEE. V shed 0 bases and J shed 8 bases, with 12 bases lying between them. In DNA, the CDR3 is TGTGCCAGCAGCGTAGAAGGCCAGGTGGATTCACCCCTCCACTTT. Translated, it gives CASSVEGQVDSPLHF.